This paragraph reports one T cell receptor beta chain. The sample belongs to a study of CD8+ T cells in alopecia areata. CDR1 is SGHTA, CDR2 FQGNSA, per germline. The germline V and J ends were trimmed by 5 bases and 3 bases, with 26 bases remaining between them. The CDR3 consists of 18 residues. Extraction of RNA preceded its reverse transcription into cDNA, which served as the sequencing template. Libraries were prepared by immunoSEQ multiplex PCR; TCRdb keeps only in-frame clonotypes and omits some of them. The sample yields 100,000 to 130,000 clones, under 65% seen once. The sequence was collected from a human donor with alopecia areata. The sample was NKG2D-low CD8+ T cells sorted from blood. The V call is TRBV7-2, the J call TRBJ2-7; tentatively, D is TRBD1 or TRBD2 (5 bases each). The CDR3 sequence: CASSMDRDLQPVLYEQYF. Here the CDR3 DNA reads TGTGCCAGCAGCATGGACCGGGACCTCCAACCTGTCCTCTACGAGCAGTACTTC.